Following are 5 T cell receptor beta chains from one sample sequenced in a study of glioma-infiltrating T cells after dendritic cell vaccination. The method was immunoSEQ multiplex PCR; TCRdb's version includes in-frame clones alone and lacks a portion of them. In the table there are about 92,000 clones, about nine tenths of which are singletons. The sample here was blood, taken before dendritic cell vaccination. Receptors were obtained from a human donor with glioblastoma.

This chain uses TRBV7-9 with TRBJ2-7, with 10 bases lining up with TRBD1. Germline CDR1 SEHNR, CDR2 FQNEAQ (reference sequence). V trimming: 5 bases; J trimming: 6 bases; junction bases outside the gene matches: 13. CDR3 size: 16 residues. The CDR3 loop is CASSGRQGANVPEQYF. CDR3 nucleotide sequence: TGTGCCAGCAGCGGACGACAGGGGGCGAATGTTCCCGAGCAGTACTTC.

CDR3 sequence reads: CASSPPFSGELFF. CDR3 nucleotides: TGTGCCAGCTCACCACCGTTCTCCGGGGAGCTGTTTTTT. The rearrangement links TRBV18 to TRBJ2-2; D not certain. The CDR3 is made up of 13 amino acids. Germline lookup yields CDR1 KGHSH and CDR2 LQKENI. The V end lost 0 bases, the J end lost 6 bases, and 5 bases lay between the germline ends.

The chain has TRBV19 and TRBJ1-1; D not resolved. Trimming took 2 bases from V and 4 from J, leaving 11 bases between them. CDR3 size: 14 residues. Looked up from germline, CDR1 is LNHDA and CDR2 is SQIVND (reference sequence). The CDR3 DNA reads TGTGCCAGTAGTATACTTAGATCAACCACTGAAGCTTTCTTT. Amino acid sequence: CASSILRSTTEAFF.

V gene TRBV5-6 combines with J gene TRBJ1-2, with a possible D match to TRBD1 (5 bases). CDR3 size: 17 residues. Germline V gene lookup returns CDR1 SGHDT and CDR2 YYEEEE. Trimming took off 0 bases at V and 5 bases at J, with 20 bases between the two ends. CDR3 in amino acids: CASSLGLQGRAYYGYTF. The CDR3, as DNA: TGTGCCAGCAGCTTGGGGCTGCAGGGTAGGGCTTATTATGGCTACACCTTC.

The CDR3 region has the DNA TGTGCCAGCAGCTTAACCCAGGCCATGAACACTGAAGCTTTCTTT. Its protein is CASSLTQAMNTEAFF. The genes are TRBV7-3 and TRBJ1-1; D gene uncertain. This CDR3 has 15 residues. Per the germline V gene, CDR1 is SGHTA and CDR2 is FQGTGA. Trimming removed 0 bases at V and 0 bases at J, with 8 bases between.